The 8 T cell receptor beta chains given below trace back to one sample, sequenced in a study of T cell responses to AZD1222 COVID-19 vaccine. The method was immunoSEQ multiplex PCR; TCRdb's version includes in-frame clones alone and lacks a portion of them. Seen here are about 68,000 clones, over 60% observed once, and the top ten hold 12%. The sample was peripheral blood, taken on day 0 of AZD1222 vaccination. These receptors were obtained from an adult in good health.

This clone has just a few counts. The chain couples TRBV12-3 or TRBV12-4 to TRBJ2-1; possibly TRBD2 for D (5 bases). This CDR3 has 12 amino acids. The V gene lost 3 bases and the J gene lost 10 bases, with 10 bases spanning the gap. This CDR3 reads CASSLGRGEQFF. The CDR3 DNA reads TGTGCCAGCAGTTTGGGCCGAGGGGAGCAGTTCTTC.

The chain carries TRBV7-9 and TRBJ2-7; 8 bases map to TRBD1. Germline V lookup: CDR1 SEHNR, CDR2 FQNEAQ (reference sequence). V shed 5 bases and J 3 bases; nucleotides not matched to a gene: 9. The CDR3 loop spans 15 amino acids. This CDR3 reads CASSPGRDRFYEQYF. In DNA, the CDR3 is TGTGCCAGCAGCCCCGGTCGGGACAGGTTCTACGAGCAGTACTTC.

The V and J genes are TRBV6-2 or TRBV6-3 and TRBJ2-3; D gene uncertain. The CDR3 spans 12 residues. V was shortened by 6 bases and J by 11 bases, with 15 bases between the two germline ends. CDR1 is MNHEY and CDR2 is SVGEGT in the germline V gene. CDR3 sequence reads: CASSPAPVGQYF. The CDR3 region has the DNA TGTGCCAGCAGCCCCGCCCCCGTTGGGCAGTATTTT.

The chain recombines TRBV18 with TRBJ2-3; D gene ambiguous. V lost 6 bases and J 2 bases, leaving 18 bases between the germline ends. The germline V gene has CDR1 KGHSH and CDR2 LQKENI. The CDR3 is 16 residues long. CDR3 in amino acids: CASSPEFGQITDTQYF. In DNA, the CDR3 is TGTGCCAGCTCCCCCGAGTTTGGGCAGATCACAGATACGCAGTATTTT.

The CDR3 region is CASSLLGDQETQYF. The CDR3 DNA reads TGTGCCAGCAGTTTACTGGGGGACCAAGAGACCCAGTACTTC. V is TRBV2 and J is TRBJ2-5, with D perhaps matching TRBD1 or TRBD2 (5 bases each). V lost 5 bases, J lost 0 bases, and 10 bases lay in between. CDR1 is SNHLY, CDR2 FYNNEI, per germline. The CDR3 is made up of 14 amino acids.

The chain employs TRBV25-1 and TRBJ2-7; D not certain. CDR1 is MGHDK and CDR2 is SYGVNS in the germline V gene. Trimming pared 4 bases from V and 4 bases from J, leaving 11 bases between. The length of the CDR3 is 13 residues. CDR3 sequence (DNA): TGTGCCAGCAGTGGTCCCCTGGGATACGAGCAGTACTTC. Protein sequence: CASSGPLGYEQYF.

In its sample, this clone was seen once. CDR3 DNA sequence: TGTGCCACCAGTGACTCTGGATTCAGGAGCTCCTACGAGCAGTACTTC. Protein product: CATSDSGFRSSYEQYF. The rearrangement joins TRBV24-1 to TRBJ2-7; D remains unclear. Per germline, CDR1 KGHDR and CDR2 SFDVKD. The CDR3 contains 16 residues. The V end lost 4 bases, the J end lost 0 bases, and 15 bases lay between the germline ends.

The V and J genes are TRBV28 and TRBJ1-2; D unresolved. There are 14 residues in the CDR3. V lost 3 bases and J lost 5, with 13 bases in between. From germline, CDR1 is MDHEN and CDR2 SYDVKM. CDR3 region: CASSFARTGYGYTF. The CDR3 DNA reads TGTGCCAGCAGTTTTGCACGGACCGGTTATGGCTACACCTTC.